The 3 T cell receptor beta chains below all came from one sample that was sequenced in a study of post-analysis software for immune sequencing data. General study results and limits: There were five or six TRBV segments more frequent in patients than controls, and TRBV5-6, TRBV5-1 and TRBV20-1 were among them.

These receptors have no identified antigens. TCR beta cDNA libraries included unique molecular identifiers. TCRdb re-called the PCR reads through MiXCR, storing one row per CDR3 protein. The table has around 770,000 distinct CDR3 sequences, around 45% seen once. The specimen was blood. These receptors were taken from a girl aged 5 to 17 with multiple sclerosis.

The chain combines TRBV12-3 or TRBV12-4 with TRBJ2-7, with D possibly matching TRBD2 (6 bases). V shed 7 bases and J shed 7 bases, with 17 bases lying between them. This CDR3 has 13 residues. CDR3 DNA: TGTGCCAGCAACCACGGTCCCAGCGGGGAGCAGTACTTC. It yields the protein CASNHGPSGEQYF.

The chain uses TRBV20-1 and TRBJ1-4; no clear D. Germline CDR1 reads DFQATT; CDR2 reads SNEGSKA (reference sequence). There are 16 residues in the CDR3. Trimming pared 0 bases from V and 4 bases from J, leaving 15 bases between. This chain's CDR3 is CSARDALRAVNEKLFF. CDR3 in DNA: TGCAGTGCTAGAGATGCTCTAAGGGCCGTTAATGAAAAACTGTTTTTT.

This clonotype has more than one count but fewer than ten. The chain recombines TRBV13 with TRBJ1-5; D ambiguous. Germline CDR1 is PRHDT and CDR2 is FYEKMQ (reference sequence). Trimming left V 3 bases short and J 6 bases short, with 6 bases between. The CDR3 is 12 residues long. The CDR3 DNA reads TGTGCCAGCAGCTTGATCGGTCAGCCCCAGCATTTT. Its translation is CASSLIGQPQHF.